The 20 T cell receptor beta chains below all came from one sample that was sequenced in a study of blood T cell repertoires in COVID-19. The assay was immunoSEQ multiplex PCR, and TCRdb's table has in-frame clones only and misses some. The sample contains more than 65,000 clones, approximately 80% of which appear only once. Sequencing was carried out using peripheral blood. The receptors shown here come from a man aged 55-75 years with active or convalescent COVID-19.

This chain connects TRBV6-5 to TRBJ2-1, with TRBD1 matching 8 bases. The CDR3 length is 15 residues. V was pared by 6 bases and J by 2 bases, with 6 bases of the junction left unmatched. In germline, CDR1 is MNHEY, CDR2 SVGAGI. The CDR3 coding sequence is TGTGCCAGCAGCTTTGGACAGGGTCCCTACAATGAGCAGTTCTTC. Protein product: CASSFGQGPYNEQFF.

This clone was seen once. The J gene is TRBJ1-1, the V gene TRBV28; D remains unclear. The CDR3 is 12 amino acids. Germline V gives CDR1 MDHEN, CDR2 SYDVKM. V was shortened by 6 bases and J by 7 bases, with 12 bases between the two germline ends. DNA of the CDR3: TGTGCCAGCAGCCCCACTATAAATGAAGCTTTCTTT. Translated: CASSPTINEAFF.

J is TRBJ2-5 and V is TRBV27; 7 bases fit TRBD1. This CDR3 region has 15 residues. Losses at the gene ends were 6 bases for V and 1 base for J; bases not matched to a gene: 8. Looked up from germline, CDR1 is MNHEY and CDR2 is SMNVEV (reference sequence). The CDR3 reads CASRFRGTVQETQYF. The CDR3 DNA sequence: TGTGCCAGCAGATTCAGGGGGACAGTCCAAGAGACCCAGTACTTC.

J is TRBJ2-3 and V is TRBV7-6, with 9 bases that match TRBD2. The CDR3 extends over 15 amino acids. J was trimmed by 2 bases and V by 5 bases; bases with no gene match: 5. The germline CDR1 and CDR2 sequences are SGHVS and FNYEAQ. CDR3 amino acids: CASSPRGGNTDTQYF. CDR3 coding DNA: TGTGCCAGCAGCCCGCGGGGGGGAAACACAGATACGCAGTATTTT.

This clone was detected a few times. V is TRBV19 and J is TRBJ1-3; unclear D gene. Germline V gene sequence: CDR1 LNHDA, CDR2 SQIVND (reference sequence). The ends were cut back, 3 bases at V and 1 base at J, with 13 bases in the middle. The CDR3 is made up of 16 amino acids. The CDR3 protein is CASSIGASPSGNTIYF. The CDR3 DNA reads as TGTGCCAGTAGTATTGGTGCCAGTCCGTCTGGAAACACCATATATTTT.

The chain recombines TRBV7-9 with TRBJ2-5; no clear D. Germline-derived CDR1 and CDR2 are SEHNR and FQNEAQ (reference sequence). V lost 1 base to trimming and J lost 1 base, with 7 bases between them. The CDR3 consists of 14 residues. CDR3 amino acids: CASSLGEIQETQYF. The CDR3 DNA reads as TGTGCCAGCAGCTTAGGAGAGATCCAAGAGACCCAGTACTTC.

The rearrangement joins TRBV6-5 to TRBJ1-1; D ambiguous. The ends were cut back, 4 bases at V and 11 bases at J, with 17 bases in the middle. Germline assignment: CDR1 MNHEY and CDR2 SVGAGI. This CDR3 contains 13 residues. CDR3 coding DNA: TGTGCCAGCAGTTCCTCCCGGGAGTTACCGGCTTTCTTT. Its translation is CASSSSRELPAFF.

This rearrangement joins TRBV7-8 to TRBJ1-6, with no clear D. Germline V gives CDR1 SGHVS, CDR2 FQNEAQ. The CDR3 consists of 14 residues. Deletions cut 1 base from V and 8 bases from J, with 9 bases between. The CDR3 coding sequence is TGTGCCAGCAGCTTAGGGGCAGCCTATTCACCCCTCCACTTT. Translating it yields CASSLGAAYSPLHF. The entire variable domain, with the rest obtained from reference TRBV7-8 and TRBJ1-6, is as follows: GAGVSQSPRYKVAKRGQDVALRCDPISGHVSLFWYQQALGQGPEFLTYFQNEAQLDKSGLPSDRFFAERPEGSVSTLKIQRTQQEDSAVYLCASSLGAAYSPLHFGNGTRLTVT.

The chain links TRBV5-1 to TRBJ1-1; TRBD1 matches 11 bases. CDR1 and CDR2 from the germline V gene are SGHRS and YFSETQ. Losses at the gene ends were 1 base for V and 10 bases for J; bases not matched to a gene: 12. The CDR3 covers 16 residues. CDR3 DNA sequence: TGCGCCAGCAGCTTGACCGGGACAGGGGGTCCGATAAGAGCTTTCTTT. Translated: CASSLTGTGGPIRAFF.

This sequence joins TRBV7-8 and TRBJ2-3, with a tentative D call TRBD2 (7 bases). Germline-derived CDR1 and CDR2 are SGHVS and FQNEAQ. This CDR3 spans 13 amino acids. The V end lost 6 bases, the J end lost 6 bases, and 13 bases lay between the germline ends. CDR3 sequence (DNA): TGTGCCAGCAGTTCGGCGGGGGCCGATACGCAGTATTTT. Its translation is CASSSAGADTQYF.

The CDR3 DNA reads as TGTGCCAGCAGCGCCGGAGATCCGGGGGCCAACGTCCTGACTTTC. Translating it yields CASSAGDPGANVLTF. This rearrangement joins TRBV9 to TRBJ2-6; D gene ambiguous. The germline V gene encodes CDR1 SGDLS and CDR2 YYNGEE. This CDR3 region has 15 residues. V was cut by 3 bases and J by 4 bases, with 11 bases left in between.

This clone came up once. This sequence joins TRBV27 and TRBJ2-3, with D possibly matching TRBD1 (6 bases). The germline V gene encodes CDR1 MNHEY and CDR2 SMNVEV (reference sequence). V shed 2 bases and J shed 3 bases, with 9 bases lying between them. CDR3 size: 14 residues. The CDR3 reads CASSLGQGTDTQYF. DNA of the CDR3: TGTGCCAGCAGTTTAGGGCAGGGGACAGATACGCAGTATTTT.

This clone was counted once. The chain carries TRBV11-3 and TRBJ1-1; D is perhaps TRBD1 (5 bases). There are 13 residues in the CDR3. Trimming cost V 5 bases and J 4 bases, with 11 bases left between them. Germline V lookup: CDR1 SGHNT, CDR2 YENEEA. CDR3 loop: CASSRAGGTEAFF. The CDR3 DNA reads as TGTGCCAGCAGCCGGGCGGGGGGCACTGAAGCTTTCTTT.

CDR3 coding DNA: TGTGCCAGCTCACTCGGGGGGGAGCAGTTCTTC. Its protein product is CASSLGGEQFF. The rearrangement uses TRBV18 and TRBJ2-1; TRBD2 agrees at 7 bases. This CDR3 has 11 residues. Germline V gene lookup returns CDR1 KGHSH and CDR2 LQKENI. Trimming cost V 4 bases and J 10 bases; bases outside gene matches: 1.

This chain connects TRBV5-8 to TRBJ1-4; D is undetermined. V lost 0 bases and J 10 bases, leaving 7 bases between the germline ends. The germline gives CDR1 SGHTS, CDR2 YDEGEE. The CDR3 consists of 12 residues. The CDR3 DNA sequence: TGTGCCAGCAGCTTGGCCGGCGGAAAACTGTTTTTT. It yields the protein CASSLAGGKLFF.

The chain links TRBV11-2 to TRBJ2-1; D not certain. The CDR3 runs to 13 residues. Between the trimmed V and J ends, which lost 1 base and 8 bases, there was a span of 9 bases. Germline CDR1 is SGHAT and CDR2 is FQNNGV. The CDR3: CASSLGVVYEQFF. DNA for the CDR3: TGTGCCAGCAGCTTAGGTGTTGTCTATGAGCAGTTCTTC.

This clone appeared a few times. V and J are TRBV7-2 and TRBJ2-7; 9 bases map to TRBD1. CDR3 length: 15 residues. J lost 3 bases, V lost 8 bases, and 11 bases had no gene match. Germline loops: CDR1 SGHTA, CDR2 FQGNSA. CDR3 bases: TGTGCCAGCCGTACGGGGACAGGGAACTTCTACGAGCAGTACTTC. It specifies CASRTGTGNFYEQYF.

A few counts support this clone. The rearrangement joins TRBV2 to TRBJ2-2, with 11 bases lining up with TRBD2. V was pared by 6 bases and J by 4 bases, with 7 bases of the junction left unmatched. CDR1 and CDR2 from the germline V gene are SNHLY and FYNNEI. This CDR3 is built from 16 residues. For the CDR3, the DNA is TGTGCCAGCAGCTTAGCGGGGGGGCTGATCACCGGGGAGCTGTTTTTT. This codes for CASSLAGGLITGELFF. Variable domain in full (rest from reference TRBV2 and TRBJ2-2): EPEVTQTPSHQVTQMGQEVILRCVPISNHLYFYWYRQILGQKVEFLVSFYNNEISEKSEIFDDQFSVERPDGSNFTLKIRSTKLEDSAMYFCASSLAGGLITGELFFGEGSRLTVL.

This clone was found once. This chain uses TRBV6-5 with TRBJ2-5; 12 bases line up with TRBD2. CDR3 size: 14 residues. Germline lookup yields CDR1 MNHEY and CDR2 SVGAGI. Trimming took 7 bases from V and 5 from J; bases not matched to a gene: 5. CDR3 in amino acids: CASTSGGAMETQYF. Here the CDR3 DNA reads TGTGCCAGCACTAGCGGGGGGGCCATGGAGACCCAGTACTTC.

The gene calls are TRBV2 and TRBJ2-5, with 13 nucleotides matching TRBD2. Germline values: CDR1 SNHLY, CDR2 FYNNEI. With 6 bases clipped from V and 5 bases from J, the junction kept 6 bases outside the gene matches. The CDR3 totals 15 residues. CDR3 loop: CASRRTSGGEETQYF. The CDR3 nucleotides are TGTGCCAGCAGGCGGACTAGCGGGGGCGAGGAGACCCAGTACTTC.